The clone carrying this T cell receptor (beta chain) showed up many times. Its antigen is not identified. The data belong to a study of CD8+CD57+ T cells in acquired aplastic anemia. Genomic DNA templated the TCR beta VDJ and CDR3 profiling. TCRdb redid the calling of the reads with MiXCR, one entry per CDR3 protein. The repertoire holds about 160,000 distinct CDR3 sequences, less than 60% seen once, with roughly 2.8% in the top ten. Patients chosen for sequencing had CD8+CD57+ cells that had expanded, as shown by flow cytometry. Study-wide points: The number of CD8+ CDR3 sequences shared by patients and controls was twenty-nine. For CD8+ Simpson's diversity, patients and controls showed no significant difference.

The V and J ends lost 7 bases and 0 bases respectively, with 14 bases between them. This CDR3 is 15 amino acids long. Germline CDR1 SGHVS, CDR2 FNYEAQ. Material: sorted CD4+, CD8+, or CD8+CD57+ T cells (not recorded which) from PBMCs. The sequence was collected from a human donor with aplastic anemia. The V call is TRBV7-6, the J call TRBJ2-3; D perhaps matches TRBD2 (5 bases). The CDR3 region is CASTVGRTSTDTQYF. CDR3 bases: TGTGCCAGCACCGTGGGCAGGACTAGCACAGATACGCAGTATTTT.